This T cell receptor (beta chain) was sequenced in a study of OX40 agonist ivuxolimab in advanced cancers. Study overall: An agonistic anti-OX40 (CD134) antibody, ivuxolimab, was used to treat the patients. Whole-study results and caveats: There were, on average, more expanded clones in CD8+ T cells than in CD4+. Low normalized T-cell clonal expansion was additionally recorded for some nonresponders.

This CDR3 comprises 13 residues. Trimming stripped 2 bases from V and 4 bases from J, with 8 bases between. The V gene's germline CDR1 is SNHLY and CDR2 FYNNEI. This clone was seen just once. Antigen specificity is unknown. Produced via immunoSEQ multiplex PCR; TCRdb's table is partial and in-frame only. The table shows under 20,000 clones, with about four fifths occurring only once. The chain uses TRBV2 and TRBJ1-2; D is uncertain. The sequencing used CD4+ or CD8+ T cells sorted from blood, collected in a trial of the OX40 agonist ivuxolimab. The receptor was isolated from an adult with an advanced solid tumor such as melanoma, head and neck, liver or kidney cancer. CDR3 in DNA: TGTGCCAGCAGTGAAATAGGAATCTATGGCTACACCTTC. Translated: CASSEIGIYGYTF.